The TCR beta chain described here comes from a study of identical twins' blood T cells. Study context: Roughly 50 million reads covered about six alpha-chain and about six beta-chain libraries. Points from the study as a whole: Even for out-of-frame TCRbeta, twins reportedly shared V gene usage much more than unrelated donors. Twin similarity might stem from environmental factors, not only genetics.

The CDR3 runs to 17 residues. The germline V gene has CDR1 DFQATT and CDR2 SNEGSKA (reference sequence). Trimming cost V 0 bases and J 0 bases, with 16 bases left between them. Three pairs of healthy female monozygous twins were the donors. A remark on this clonotype: The antigen remains undetermined.

TCRdb itself ran the 5' RACE reads through MiXCR, one entry per CDR3 protein. The table has roughly 380,000 distinct CDR3 sequences, roughly 31% seen once. The sequence was obtained from a woman aged 18-55 years in good health. The chain employs TRBV20-1 and TRBJ2-3; D gene unclear. The sequenced material came from PBMCs. The CDR3 protein is CSARDLGGHTSTDTQYF. CDR3 nucleotide sequence: TGCAGTGCTAGAGATTTAGGCGGCCACACTAGCACAGATACGCAGTATTTT.